The sample holds a few counts of the clone carrying this TCR beta chain. Antigen unknown. The data were taken from a study of regulatory T cells in long-lasting Graves disease. Study information: Graves' patients with a new diagnosis had received antithyroid drugs under 3 months. Whole-study findings and limits: Thyroid tissue was not studied; only peripheral blood was.

Regarding time point: newly diagnosed GD, antithyroid drugs for less than 3 months. The authors made the TCR library using RNA they extracted from PBMCs. Researchers made TCR beta libraries by using iRepertoire HTBI primers and running Arm-PCR on CDR3 regions. Original handling: About 62 TRBV and 11 to 15 TRBJ segments were identified across samples. TCRdb passed the multiplex PCR reads through MiXCR, listing each CDR3 protein once. Here the V and J calls rest on TCRdb's processing, not on the authors' analysis. Seen here are 420,000 or so distinct CDR3 sequences, roughly 15% observed once, and the top ten hold around a quarter. This CDR3 is 14 amino acids long. V shed 4 bases and J shed 6 bases, with 15 bases lying between them. Looked up from germline, CDR1 is SGHRS and CDR2 is YFSETQ. The same specimen was also included in a second study, on T cells in Graves' hyperthyroidism and ophthalmopathy. Per that paper: An initial round of RT-PCR targeting the TCR CDR3 relied on the HTBI primer set.

The chain recombines TRBV5-1 with TRBJ2-3, with a possible D match to TRBD1 (8 bases). The clonotype comes from a woman aged 18-35 years with Graves disease. The input for sequencing was peripheral blood mononuclear cells (PBMCs), taken at new diagnosis, from a patient treated with antithyroid drugs. The CDR3 loop is CASSPTGGGDTQYF. The CDR3 DNA is TGCGCCAGCAGCCCAACAGGGGGGGGTGATACGCAGTATTTT.